This TCR beta chain was recorded in a study of blood T cell repertoires in COVID-19. The V gene's germline CDR1 is LNHDA and CDR2 SQIVND (reference sequence). J lost 7 bases, V lost 5 bases, and 9 bases had no gene match. This CDR3 has 17 amino acids. Clones were read by immunoSEQ multiplex PCR, and TCRdb kept only the in-frame ones, dropping some. The table records roughly 280,000 clones, around 78% of them present only once. The receptor was isolated from a man aged 60 to 69 who had recovered from COVID-19. V usage is TRBV19 and J usage is TRBJ1-6; 12 nucleotides match TRBD1. Specimen: peripheral blood. This CDR3 is CASSAGGQGATNSPLHF. In DNA form, the CDR3 reads TGTGCCAGTAGTGCGGGGGGACAGGGGGCGACCAATTCACCCCTCCACTTT.